This T cell receptor (beta chain) was profiled in a study of blood T cell repertoires in COVID-19 (dated by TCRdb to the early 2020s). A note on the overall study: Samples covering the acute and convalescent phases of COVID-19 were provided by collaborators in the United States, Italy and Spain. The prospective study material was composed of cDNA or gDNA derived from T cells, B-cell-depleted T cells, or PBMCs. Deeply sampled blood TCRbeta repertoires from subjects exposed to, actively infected with, or recovered from COVID-19 were included in the dataset. The repertoires were made available in a free public database intended to serve as a resource for research on the immune response to SARS-CoV-2. Samples came from the ongoing ImmuneRACE study (first 160 participants) plus 1,254 subjects from 6 global collaborators. Sample metadata almost always included a de-identified subject ID, COVID-19 status, age in years and sex. Where HLA class I and class II types were available, the types were taken from metadata supplied by the sample provider, not from assay-based typing. General study outcomes and caveats: Clinical and demographic metadata were provided uncurated, with the amount varying by source and participant.

The immunoSEQ Assay, a bias-controlled multiplex PCR, was used to amplify TCRbeta CDR3 regions from genomic DNA. The published analysis was carried out like this. Nucleated cell counts per sample were estimated from amplification of reference gene primers within the assay. To quantify the absolute abundance of each unique TCRbeta CDR3 rearrangement, sequence reads were collapsed and filtered. Productive Simpson clonality was computed per sample as the square root of Simpson's diversity index over productive rearrangements. Entries here come from immuneACCESS through TCRdb and include only in-frame sequences with V and J called. Some clones fail to appear in such tables; in the studies checked, an unresolved V gene covers under half of the shortfall, and the cause of the remainder is unknown. V, J and clone size derive from that table, while D and trimming were established from the DNA sequence. The sample table lists roughly 68,000 clones, about 81% of them with a count of one. Of the sample, roughly 9.2% falls within the top ten clones.

About this clone: The antigen this receptor binds is unknown. The sample holds no much larger clone one base away, and base qualities are not on file.

From its cysteine to its phenylalanine, the CDR3 spans 16 amino acids. The DNA shown is the 48-base CDR3, in frame from base 1. Each collaborating institution followed its own protocols to collect whole blood in K2EDTA tubes. For TCRbeta analysis, collaborators shipped samples in one of three forms: frozen whole blood, isolated PBMCs, or DNA extracted from either of those sample types. The V and J genes are TRBV12-2 and TRBJ2-7; the table's D call, TRBD2, has no DNA check behind it. TRBV12-2 is termed a pseudogene. Material for sequencing was peripheral blood. The TCR sequence derives from a human donor in a cohort sampled during active COVID-19. The DNA is as follows: TGTGCAAGTCGCTCTAGACTAGCGGGAGTATGCCACGAGCAGTACTTC. Translated, it gives CASRSRLAGVCHEQYF.